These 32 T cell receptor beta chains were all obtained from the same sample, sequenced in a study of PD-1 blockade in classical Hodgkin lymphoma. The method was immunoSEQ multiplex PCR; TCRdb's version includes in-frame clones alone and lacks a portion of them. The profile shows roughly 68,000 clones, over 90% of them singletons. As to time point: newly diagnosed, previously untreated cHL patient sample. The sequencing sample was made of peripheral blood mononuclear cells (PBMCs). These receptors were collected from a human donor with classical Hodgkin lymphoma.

The CDR3: CASRLDRASTGELFF. The CDR3 DNA reads as TGTGCCAGCAGATTGGACAGGGCAAGCACCGGGGAGCTGTTTTTT. The chain uses TRBV25-1 and TRBJ2-2, with TRBD1 matching 8 bases. After removal of 6 bases from V and 4 bases from J, the junction contained 7 bases not matched to a gene. The CDR3 is made up of 15 amino acids. CDR1 is MGHDK and CDR2 is SYGVNS in the germline V gene.

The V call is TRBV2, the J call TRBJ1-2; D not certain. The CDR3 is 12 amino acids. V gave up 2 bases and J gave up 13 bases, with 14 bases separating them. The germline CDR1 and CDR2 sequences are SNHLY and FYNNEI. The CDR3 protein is CASSEPQPRGTF. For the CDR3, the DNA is TGTGCCAGCAGTGAACCCCAACCTAGAGGCACCTTC.

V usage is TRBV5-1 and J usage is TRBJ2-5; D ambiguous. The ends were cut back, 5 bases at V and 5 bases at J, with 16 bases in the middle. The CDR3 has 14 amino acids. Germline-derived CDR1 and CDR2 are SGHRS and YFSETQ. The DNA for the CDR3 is TGCGCCAGCAGTGTTGGTAGCCAGAGGGAGACCCAGTACTTC. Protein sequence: CASSVGSQRETQYF.

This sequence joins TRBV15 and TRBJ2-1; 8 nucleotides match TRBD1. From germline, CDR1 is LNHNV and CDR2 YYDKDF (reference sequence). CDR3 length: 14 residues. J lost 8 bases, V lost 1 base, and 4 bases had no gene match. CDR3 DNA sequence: TGTGCCACCAGCAGAGTCCTACAGGGGGATGAGCAGTTCTTC. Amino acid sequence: CATSRVLQGDEQFF.

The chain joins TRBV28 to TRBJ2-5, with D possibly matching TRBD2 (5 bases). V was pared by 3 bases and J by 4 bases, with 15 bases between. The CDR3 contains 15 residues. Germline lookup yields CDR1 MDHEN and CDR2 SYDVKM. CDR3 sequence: CASSFSTAGVETQYF. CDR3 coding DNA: TGTGCCAGCAGTTTTTCCACGGCGGGTGTAGAGACCCAGTACTTC.

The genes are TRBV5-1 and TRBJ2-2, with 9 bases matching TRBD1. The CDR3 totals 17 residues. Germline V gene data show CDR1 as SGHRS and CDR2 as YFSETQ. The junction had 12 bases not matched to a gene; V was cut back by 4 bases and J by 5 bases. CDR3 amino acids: CASSLILGQGITGELFF. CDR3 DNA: TGCGCCAGCAGCCTAATCCTAGGACAGGGGATTACCGGGGAGCTGTTTTTT.

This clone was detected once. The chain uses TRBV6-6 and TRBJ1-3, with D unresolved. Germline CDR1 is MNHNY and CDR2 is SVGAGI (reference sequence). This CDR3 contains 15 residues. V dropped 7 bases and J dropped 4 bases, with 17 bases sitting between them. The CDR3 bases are TGTGCCAGCACACCAGGAGGATTTACAGGAAACACCATATATTTT. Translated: CASTPGGFTGNTIYF.

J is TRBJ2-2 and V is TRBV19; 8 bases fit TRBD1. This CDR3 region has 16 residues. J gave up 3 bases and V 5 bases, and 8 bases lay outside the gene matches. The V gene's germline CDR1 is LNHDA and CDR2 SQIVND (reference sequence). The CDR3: CASSRDRGWDTGELFF. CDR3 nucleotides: TGTGCCAGTAGTCGAGACAGGGGTTGGGACACCGGGGAGCTGTTTTTT.

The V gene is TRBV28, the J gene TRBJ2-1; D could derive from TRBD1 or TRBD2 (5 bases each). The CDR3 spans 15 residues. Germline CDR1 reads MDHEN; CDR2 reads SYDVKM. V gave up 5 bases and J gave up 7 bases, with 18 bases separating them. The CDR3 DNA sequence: TGTGCCAGCAGTGGAACCGGGACGGGGAGAAATGAGCAGTTCTTC. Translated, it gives CASSGTGTGRNEQFF. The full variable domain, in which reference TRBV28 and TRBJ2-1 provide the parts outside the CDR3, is DVKVTQSSRYLVKRTGEKVFLECVQDMDHENMFWYRQDPGLGLRLIYFSYDVKMKEKGDIPEGYSVSREKKERFSLILESASTNQTSMYLCASSGTGTGRNEQFFGPGTRLTVL.

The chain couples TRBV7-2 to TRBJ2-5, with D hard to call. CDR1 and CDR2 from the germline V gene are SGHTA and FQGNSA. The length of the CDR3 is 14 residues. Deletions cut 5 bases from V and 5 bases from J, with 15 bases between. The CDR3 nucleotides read TGTGCCAGCAGCCTCCGGACCCCACGGGAGACCCAGTACTTC. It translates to CASSLRTPRETQYF. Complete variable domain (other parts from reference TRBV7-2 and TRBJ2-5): GAGVSQSPSNKVTEKGKDVELRCDPISGHTALYWYRQSLGQGLEFLIYFQGNSAPDKSGLPSDRFSAERTGGSVSTLTIQRTQQEDSAVYLCASSLRTPRETQYFGPGTRLLVL.

CDR3 loop: CASSEARTGHGYTF. DNA for the CDR3: TGTGCCAGCAGTGAAGCCCGGACAGGGCATGGCTACACCTTC. The chain employs TRBV2 and TRBJ1-2; 8 nucleotides align to TRBD1. CDR3 size: 14 residues. J lost 6 bases, V lost 0 bases, and 3 bases had no gene match. From germline, CDR1 is SNHLY and CDR2 FYNNEI.

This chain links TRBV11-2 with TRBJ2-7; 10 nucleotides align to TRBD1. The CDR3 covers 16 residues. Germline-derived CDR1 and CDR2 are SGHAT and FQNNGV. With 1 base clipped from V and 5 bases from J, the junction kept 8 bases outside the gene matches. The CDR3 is CASSLVATGGVNEQYF. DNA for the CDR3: TGTGCCAGCAGCTTAGTAGCGACAGGGGGCGTGAACGAGCAGTACTTC.

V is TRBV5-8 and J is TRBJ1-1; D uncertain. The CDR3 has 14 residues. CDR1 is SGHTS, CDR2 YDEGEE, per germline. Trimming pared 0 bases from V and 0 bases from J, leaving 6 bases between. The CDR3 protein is CASSLGRLNTEAFF. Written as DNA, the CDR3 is TGTGCCAGCAGCTTGGGACGGCTGAACACTGAAGCTTTCTTT.

CDR3 sequence: CSVDRVDTQYF. CDR3 nucleotide sequence: TGCAGCGTTGACAGGGTCGATACGCAGTATTTT. The chain carries TRBV29-1 and TRBJ2-3; D possibly corresponds to TRBD1 (5 bases). V was clipped by 3 bases and J by 6 bases, with 7 bases between them. The germline V gene has CDR1 SQVTM and CDR2 ANQGSEA. The CDR3 is made up of 11 amino acids.

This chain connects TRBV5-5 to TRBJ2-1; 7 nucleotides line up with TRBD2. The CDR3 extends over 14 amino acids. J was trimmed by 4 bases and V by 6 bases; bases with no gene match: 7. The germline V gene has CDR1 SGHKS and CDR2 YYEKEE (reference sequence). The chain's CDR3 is CASTPWEGYNEQFF. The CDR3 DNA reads TGTGCCAGCACCCCGTGGGAGGGGTACAATGAGCAGTTCTTC.

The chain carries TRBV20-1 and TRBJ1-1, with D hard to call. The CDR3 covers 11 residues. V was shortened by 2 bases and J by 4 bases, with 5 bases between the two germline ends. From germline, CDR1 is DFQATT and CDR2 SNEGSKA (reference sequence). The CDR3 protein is CSARRSTEAFF. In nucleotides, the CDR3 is TGCAGTGCTAGAAGATCCACTGAAGCTTTCTTT.

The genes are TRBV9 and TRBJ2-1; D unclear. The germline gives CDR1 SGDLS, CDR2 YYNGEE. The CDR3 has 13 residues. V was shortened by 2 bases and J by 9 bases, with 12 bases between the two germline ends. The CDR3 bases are TGTGCCAGCAGCGTGCAAGGGTTGGGTGAGCAGTTCTTC. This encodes CASSVQGLGEQFF.

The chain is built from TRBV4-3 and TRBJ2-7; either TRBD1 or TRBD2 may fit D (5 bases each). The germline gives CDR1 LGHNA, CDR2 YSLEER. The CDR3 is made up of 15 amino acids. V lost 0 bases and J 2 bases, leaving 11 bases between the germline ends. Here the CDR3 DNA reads TGCGCCAGCAGCCAAGATCAATTGGGACCCTACGAGCAGTACTTC. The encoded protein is CASSQDQLGPYEQYF.

The CDR3 region has the DNA TGTGCCAGTAGTAGAAGGACAGGGAATCGCAATCAGCCCCAGCATTTT. It yields the protein CASSRRTGNRNQPQHF. This chain joins TRBV19 and TRBJ1-5; 8 bases map to TRBD1. V lost 4 bases and J lost 2; bases outside the gene matches: 7. Germline loops: CDR1 LNHDA, CDR2 SQIVND (reference sequence). CDR3 length equals 16 residues.

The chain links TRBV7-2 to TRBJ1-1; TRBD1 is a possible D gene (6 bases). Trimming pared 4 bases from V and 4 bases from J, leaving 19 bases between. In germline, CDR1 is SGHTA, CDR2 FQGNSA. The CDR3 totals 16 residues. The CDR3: CASSSNTGSTGTEAFF. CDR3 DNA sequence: TGTGCCAGCAGCTCCAACACAGGGTCTACGGGCACTGAAGCTTTCTTT.

CDR3 coding DNA: TGTGCCAGCAGCTTAGATGGGATCTATCAGCCCCAGCATTTT. It specifies CASSLDGIYQPQHF. This chain links TRBV11-2 with TRBJ1-5; no firm D call. The CDR3 contains 14 residues. V lost 0 bases to trimming and J lost 5 bases, with 8 bases between them. CDR1 is SGHAT, CDR2 FQNNGV, per germline. The full variable domain, its missing parts supplied by reference TRBV11-2 and TRBJ1-5, is EAGVAQSPRYKIIEKRQSVAFWCNPISGHATLYWYQQILGQGPKLLIQFQNNGVVDDSQLPKDRFSAERLKGVDSTLKIQPAKLEDSAVYLCASSLDGIYQPQHFGDGTRLSIL.

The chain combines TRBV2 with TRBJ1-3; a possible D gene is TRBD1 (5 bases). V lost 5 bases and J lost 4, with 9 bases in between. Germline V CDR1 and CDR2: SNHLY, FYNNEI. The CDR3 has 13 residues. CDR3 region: CASSRDGGNTIYF. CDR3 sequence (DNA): TGTGCCAGCAGTAGGGACGGCGGAAACACCATATATTTT.

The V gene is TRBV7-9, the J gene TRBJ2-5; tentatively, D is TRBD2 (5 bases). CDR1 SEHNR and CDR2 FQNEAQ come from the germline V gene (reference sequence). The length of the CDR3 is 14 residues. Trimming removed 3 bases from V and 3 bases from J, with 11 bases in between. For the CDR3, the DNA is TGTGCCAGCAGCTTTGGACTTGATAAAGAGACCCAGTACTTC. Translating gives CASSFGLDKETQYF.

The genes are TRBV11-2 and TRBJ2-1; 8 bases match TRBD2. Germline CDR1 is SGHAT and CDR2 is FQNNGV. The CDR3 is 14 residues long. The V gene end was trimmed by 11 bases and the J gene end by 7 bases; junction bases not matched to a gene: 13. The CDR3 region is CASARKGLENEQFF. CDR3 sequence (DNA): TGTGCCTCCGCGCGGAAGGGACTAGAAAATGAGCAGTTCTTC.

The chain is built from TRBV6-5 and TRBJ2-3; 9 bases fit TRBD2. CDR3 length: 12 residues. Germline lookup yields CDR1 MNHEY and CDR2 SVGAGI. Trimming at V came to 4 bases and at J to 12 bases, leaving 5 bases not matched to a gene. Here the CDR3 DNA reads TGTGCCAGCAGTTCGACTAGCGGCCCCCAGTATTTT. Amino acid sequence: CASSSTSGPQYF.

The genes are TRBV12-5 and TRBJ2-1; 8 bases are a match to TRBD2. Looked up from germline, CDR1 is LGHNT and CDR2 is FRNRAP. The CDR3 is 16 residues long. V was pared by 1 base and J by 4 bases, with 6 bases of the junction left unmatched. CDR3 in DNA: TGTGCTAGTGGTTTGGCCCTGGGCGGGAGGTACAATGAGCAGTTCTTC. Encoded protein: CASGLALGGRYNEQFF.

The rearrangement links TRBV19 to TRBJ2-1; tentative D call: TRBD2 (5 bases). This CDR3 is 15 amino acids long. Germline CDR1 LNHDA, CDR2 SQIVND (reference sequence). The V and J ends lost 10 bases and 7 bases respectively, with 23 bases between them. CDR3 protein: CAISPLPLSGNEQFF. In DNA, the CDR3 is TGTGCCATTTCCCCCTTGCCCCTTTCGGGAAATGAGCAGTTCTTC.

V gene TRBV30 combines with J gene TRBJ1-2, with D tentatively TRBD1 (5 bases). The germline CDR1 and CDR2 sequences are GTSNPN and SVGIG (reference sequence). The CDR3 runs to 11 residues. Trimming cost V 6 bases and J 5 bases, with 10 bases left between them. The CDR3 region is CACPGGYGYTF. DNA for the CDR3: TGTGCCTGCCCGGGGGGGTATGGCTACACCTTC.

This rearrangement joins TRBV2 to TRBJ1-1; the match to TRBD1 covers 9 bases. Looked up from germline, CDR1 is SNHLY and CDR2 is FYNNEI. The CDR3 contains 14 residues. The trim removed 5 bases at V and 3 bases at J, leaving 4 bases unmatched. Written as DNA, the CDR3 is TGTGCCAGCAGTACCCGGACAGGGGACACTGAAGCTTTCTTT. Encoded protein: CASSTRTGDTEAFF.

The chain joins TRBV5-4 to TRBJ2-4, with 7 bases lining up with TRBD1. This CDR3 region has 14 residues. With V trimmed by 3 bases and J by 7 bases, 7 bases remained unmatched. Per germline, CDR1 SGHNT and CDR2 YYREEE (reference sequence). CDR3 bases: TGTGCCAGCAGCTGGCCGGGACAGACCAACATTCAGTACTTC. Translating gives CASSWPGQTNIQYF.

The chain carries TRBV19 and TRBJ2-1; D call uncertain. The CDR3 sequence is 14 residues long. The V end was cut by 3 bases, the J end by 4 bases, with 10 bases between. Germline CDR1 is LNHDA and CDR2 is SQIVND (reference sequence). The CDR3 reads CASSMDSSYNEQFF. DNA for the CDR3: TGTGCCAGTAGTATGGATAGCTCTTACAATGAGCAGTTCTTC. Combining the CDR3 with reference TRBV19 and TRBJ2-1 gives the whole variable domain DGGITQSPKYLFRKEGQNVTLSCEQNLNHDAMYWYRQDPGQGLRLIYYSQIVNDFQKGDIAEGYSVSREKKESFPLTVTSAQKNPTAFYLCASSMDSSYNEQFFGPGTRLTVL.

CDR3 in amino acids: CASRFYDTWQPQHF. Here the CDR3 DNA reads TGTGCCAGCAGGTTTTACGACACGTGGCAGCCCCAGCATTTT. The chain links TRBV6-6 to TRBJ1-5; D call uncertain. The length of the CDR3 is 14 residues. V dropped 6 bases and J dropped 7 bases, with 16 bases sitting between them. Germline lookup yields CDR1 MNHNY and CDR2 SVGAGI (reference sequence).